A selection of T cell receptor beta chains follows, all from one sample in a study of T cells in Graves' hyperthyroidism and ophthalmopathy. TCRdb reprocessed the multiplex PCR reads with MiXCR, giving one entry per CDR3 protein. The table shows around 420,000 distinct CDR3 sequences, with approximately 14% occurring only once. The material sequenced was blood. Receptors were obtained from a woman aged 18-29 years with Graves' hyperthyroidism. CDR3s include the opening cysteine and the closing phenylalanine or tryptophan. A D gene is named only where the DNA matches it firmly. Where a row states a size, it is once, few, many or the class of an expanded clone; other rows omit it.

CDR3 protein: CASSPWKASTDTQYF
CDR3 DNA: TGCGCCAGCAGTCCTTGGAAAGCTAGCACAGATACGCAGTATTTT
clone size: many
V gene: TRBV5-1
D gene: .
J gene: TRBJ2-3

CDR3 protein: CASTQTYVNTEAFF
CDR3 DNA: TGCGCCAGCACCCAAACGTACGTGAACACTGAAGCTTTCTTT
clone size: .
V gene: TRBV4-1
D gene: .
J gene: TRBJ1-1

CDR3 protein: CASRLGGADTQYF
CDR3 DNA: TGTGCCAGCAGGTTGGGGGGGGCAGATACGCAGTATTTT
clone size: many
V gene: TRBV28
D gene: TRBD2
J gene: TRBJ2-3

CDR3 protein: CASSVQGAGNTIYF
CDR3 DNA: TGCGCCAGCAGCGTACAGGGGGCTGGAAACACCATATATTTT
clone size: many
V gene: TRBV5-1
D gene: TRBD1
J gene: TRBJ1-3

CDR3 protein: CSASMVREAFF
CDR3 DNA: TGCAGTGCTAGTATGGTCCGGGAAGCTTTCTTT
clone size: .
V gene: TRBV20-1
D gene: .
J gene: TRBJ1-1

CDR3 protein: CASSSGTGAAWYTF
CDR3 DNA: TGCGCCAGCAGCTCTGGGACAGGGGCCGCATGGTACACCTTC
clone size: many
V gene: TRBV5-1
D gene: TRBD1
J gene: TRBJ1-2

CDR3 protein: CASSQDGRGNQPQHF
CDR3 DNA: TGCGCCAGCAGCCAAGACGGAAGGGGCAATCAGCCCCAGCATTTT
clone size: .
V gene: TRBV4-1
D gene: .
J gene: TRBJ1-5

CDR3 protein: CASSEGTGNSPLHF
CDR3 DNA: TGTGCCAGCAGTGAAGGAACAGGGAATTCACCCCTCCACTTT
clone size: few
V gene: TRBV6-1
D gene: .
J gene: TRBJ1-6

CDR3 protein: CASSEGADYGYTF
CDR3 DNA: TGTGCCAGTAGTGAGGGGGCAGACTATGGCTACACCTTC
clone size: .
V gene: TRBV19
D gene: TRBD1
J gene: TRBJ1-2

CDR3 protein: CASSQGYSTDTQYF
CDR3 DNA: TGTGCCAGCAGCCAAGGGTATTCCACAGATACGCAGTATTTT
clone size: many
V gene: TRBV14
D gene: .
J gene: TRBJ2-3

CDR3 protein: CASSQGVAVSSYNEQFF
CDR3 DNA: TGTGCCAGCAGCCAAGGAGTAGCGGTGAGCTCCTACAATGAGCAGTTCTTC
clone size: many
V gene: TRBV3-1
D gene: .
J gene: TRBJ2-1

CDR3 protein: CASSLGQGVETQYF
CDR3 DNA: TGCGCCAGCAGCTTGGGACAGGGGGTCGAGACCCAGTACTTC
clone size: many
V gene: TRBV5-1
D gene: TRBD1
J gene: TRBJ2-5

CDR3 protein: CASSPGTSGRASTGELFF
CDR3 DNA: TGTGCCAGCAGCCCGGGGACTAGCGGGAGGGCCAGCACCGGGGAGCTGTTTTTT
clone size: many
V gene: TRBV7-9
D gene: TRBD2
J gene: TRBJ2-2

CDR3 protein: CASSLKVGRDRGLGTEAFF
CDR3 DNA: TGTGCCAGCAGCCTCAAGGTGGGCCGGGACAGGGGGCTTGGCACTGAAGCTTTCTTT
clone size: few
V gene: TRBV5-4
D gene: TRBD1
J gene: TRBJ1-1

CDR3 protein: CASGFSGANVLTF
CDR3 DNA: TGTGCTAGTGGTTTTTCTGGGGCCAACGTCCTGACTTTC
clone size: few
V gene: TRBV12-5
D gene: .
J gene: TRBJ2-6

CDR3 protein: CASSYTGTQYF
CDR3 DNA: TGCGCCAGCAGCTATACAGGTACGCAGTATTTT
clone size: .
V gene: TRBV5-1
D gene: .
J gene: TRBJ2-3

CDR3 protein: CASTKHGTSGRGTYEQYF
CDR3 DNA: TGTGCCAGCACTAAACACGGGACTAGCGGGAGGGGAACCTACGAGCAGTACTTC
clone size: many
V gene: TRBV2
D gene: TRBD2
J gene: TRBJ2-7

CDR3 protein: CASSLASSGGELFF
CDR3 DNA: TGTGCCAGCAGTTTAGCTAGCTCGGGCGGGGAGCTGTTTTTT
clone size: many
V gene: TRBV12-3/TRBV12-4
D gene: .
J gene: TRBJ2-2

CDR3 protein: CASSTHRGVTGELFF
CDR3 DNA: TGTGCCAGTAGTACCCACAGGGGCGTCACCGGGGAGCTGTTTTTT
clone size: .
V gene: TRBV19
D gene: TRBD1
J gene: TRBJ2-2

CDR3 protein: CASSPTQGSGLHF
CDR3 DNA: TGTGCCAGCAGCCCTACGCAGGGGTCAGGCCTCCACTTT
clone size: few
V gene: TRBV5-5
D gene: .
J gene: TRBJ1-6

CDR3 protein: CASSVDEHSGNTIYF
CDR3 DNA: TGTGCCAGCAGCGTAGATGAGCATTCTGGAAACACCATATATTTT
clone size: few
V gene: TRBV9
D gene: .
J gene: TRBJ1-3

CDR3 protein: CSARPRDEQFF
CDR3 DNA: TGCAGTGCTCGCCCCAGGGATGAGCAGTTCTTC
clone size: many
V gene: TRBV20-1
D gene: .
J gene: TRBJ2-1

CDR3 protein: CASSTYQETQYF
CDR3 DNA: TGTGCCAGCAGCACCTACCAAGAGACCCAGTACTTC
clone size: .
V gene: TRBV7-2
D gene: .
J gene: TRBJ2-5

CDR3 protein: CASSLRPGQPEYEQYF
CDR3 DNA: TGCGCCAGCAGCTTGCGGCCGGGACAGCCTGAATACGAGCAGTACTTC
clone size: many
V gene: TRBV5-1
D gene: TRBD1
J gene: TRBJ2-7

CDR3 protein: CASSRETSGVYNEQFF
CDR3 DNA: TGCGCCAGCAGCAGGGAGACTAGCGGGGTCTACAATGAGCAGTTCTTC
clone size: many
V gene: TRBV5-1
D gene: TRBD2
J gene: TRBJ2-1

CDR3 protein: CASSLMTETQYF
CDR3 DNA: TGTGCCAGCAGCTTAATGACAGAGACCCAGTACTTC
clone size: many
V gene: TRBV11-2
D gene: .
J gene: TRBJ2-5

CDR3 protein: CASSPRNGYNEQFF
CDR3 DNA: TGTGCCAGCTCACCTCGGAACGGGTACAATGAGCAGTTCTTC
clone size: many
V gene: TRBV18
D gene: .
J gene: TRBJ2-1

CDR3 protein: CAWKQRNLRYGYTF
CDR3 DNA: TGTGCCTGGAAACAGCGGAACCTTCGCTATGGCTACACCTTC
clone size: many
V gene: TRBV30
D gene: .
J gene: TRBJ1-2

CDR3 protein: CASGLGASGSNTGELFF
CDR3 DNA: TGTGCTAGTGGTTTGGGGGCTAGCGGCTCGAACACCGGGGAGCTGTTTTTT
clone size: .
V gene: TRBV12-5
D gene: TRBD2
J gene: TRBJ2-2

CDR3 protein: CATSDRLAGGHNEQFF
CDR3 DNA: TGTGCCACCAGTGATAGACTAGCGGGGGGGCACAATGAGCAGTTCTTC
clone size: .
V gene: TRBV24-1
D gene: TRBD2
J gene: TRBJ2-1